This T cell receptor (beta chain) was sequenced for a study of CD8+ T cells in alopecia areata (dated by TCRdb to between 2017 and 2018). About the full investigation: The treated patients, all with moderate-to-severe alopecia areata, were enrolled in an open-label pilot trial of oral tofacitinib given at 5 to 10 mg twice daily. Patients received tofacitinib for 6 to 18 months and were then followed off drug for 6 months to check for delayed response and recurrence. In treated patients, disease severity was measured using the SALT score, which gives the percentage of scalp surface area affected. To study T cell clonal expansion in alopecia areata, the researchers applied high-throughput TCRbeta sequencing to both the C3H/HeJ mouse model and human patients. Scalp tissue and sorted CD4+ and CD8+ peripheral blood T cells from patchy and totalis/universalis alopecia areata patients and from healthy controls were covered by human TCRbeta sequencing. Patients on tofacitinib were biopsied at baseline and after 4 and 24 weeks of treatment, and several of the patients also had a later scalp biopsy. Scalp clonality was compared across normal scalp (n=4), patchy alopecia areata scalp (n=8), and alopecia totalis/universalis scalp (n=8). The RNA source kit depended on sample type: the PAXgene miRNA kit for fixed scalp, the miRNeasy kit for PBMCs, and the RNeasy kit for mouse skin. TCRbeta CDR3 regions were amplified by immunoSEQ multiplex PCR with 35 Vbeta forward and 13 Jbeta reverse primers.

The study at large found these results: During tofacitinib treatment, many expanded lesional clones stuck around in both scalp and blood, and this persistence may partly explain why relapse happens after treatment is stopped. Tofacitinib significantly decreased scalp clonality and the number of expanded CD8+ clones among the top 100 scalp clones. Because the treated cohort was small and had just a single nonresponder, larger studies are needed to establish links between baseline CD8+ expansion and response. Resident alphabeta T cells in normal human skin are also sequenced, complicating scalp TCR repertoire analysis, unlike mouse skin dominated by gammadelta T cells. Shared TCR sequences between patients were less evident than in mice, which may be partly attributable to HLA diversity in the patient population. Compared with normal scalp, lesional scalp, particularly in alopecia totalis/universalis, had higher clonality and more expanded CD8+ clones, which suggests antigenic drive.

Interpreted using the paper, the treatment or condition label stands for: oral pan-JAK inhibitor, 5-10 mg twice daily. From alopecia areata patients, peripheral blood was collected along with lesional scalp punch biopsies. PBMCs were isolated by density centrifugation and stained for CD3, CD4 and CD8, after which CD4+ and CD8+ T cells were sorted on a FACSAria. There are a few counts of this clone. The antigen this receptor binds is unknown. Nothing much larger sits one base from this clone, and base qualities are not available. This same CDR3 is encoded by further DNA sequences in the sample. From the germline V gene (reference sequence), CDR1 is MNHEY and CDR2 is SMNVEV. V is clipped by 4 bases and J by 3 bases, and the sequence between their germline boundaries is 13 bases long. Counted from cysteine to phenylalanine, this CDR3 has 14 amino acids. Only CDR3 DNA remains: 42 bases, in frame from the first base.

The method behind the library was the immunoSEQ multiplex PCR assay. RNA was extracted from all samples and reverse transcribed into cDNA as template for TCR sequencing. SuperScript III was used to make first-strand cDNA, primed with a 2:1 mix of oligo-dT and random hexamers. A synthetic immune receptor repertoire was used to assess amplification bias, and residual bias was removed computationally. In the authors' own workflow: Raw reads were preprocessed for error removal, and CDR3 was defined according to IMGT conventions as running from the conserved cysteine to phenylalanine. To get clonality, Shannon entropy was normalized by log2 of the number of productive unique TCRs and the result was subtracted from 1. Scalp TCRbeta sequences were cross-referenced with sorted blood CD4 and CD8 repertoires so that the CD4 or CD8 identity of scalp clones could be inferred. TCRdb mirrors the immuneACCESS table, restricted to in-frame sequences. Some clones are absent from its copies; in checked studies, under half trace to an unresolved V gene, and the reason for the others is unknown. D and trimming come from the DNA, and the V and J calls and clone size come from that table. Counted in this sample were tens of thousands of clones; around 42% of them appeared once. The ten top clones hold around 20% of the sample.

The TCR originated in a human donor with alopecia areata. The sample was CD8+ T cells sorted from blood, taken at approximately week 36, from a patient treated with tofacitinib. The chain uses TRBV27 and TRBJ2-7, with TRBD2 as a weak D call on 6 bases. The nucleotides are TGTGCCAGCAGTTCGGGGACTGGAGGCTACGAGCAGTACTTC. It translates as CASSSGTGGYEQYF.